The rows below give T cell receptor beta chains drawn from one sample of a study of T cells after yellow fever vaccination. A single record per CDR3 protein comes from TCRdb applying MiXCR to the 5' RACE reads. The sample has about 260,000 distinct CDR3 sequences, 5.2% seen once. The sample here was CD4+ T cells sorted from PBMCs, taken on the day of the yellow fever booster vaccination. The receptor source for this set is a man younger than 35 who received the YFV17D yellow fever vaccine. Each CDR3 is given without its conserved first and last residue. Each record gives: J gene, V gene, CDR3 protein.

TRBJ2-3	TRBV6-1	ASTGLPGRGDTQY
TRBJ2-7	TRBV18	ASSPTPGRERSYEQY
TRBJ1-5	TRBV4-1	ASSQGLVTDSNQPQH
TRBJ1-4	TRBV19	ASSEDSDEKLF
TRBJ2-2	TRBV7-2	ASSPSGGVGELF
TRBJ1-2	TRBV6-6	ASRKQTGAYGYT
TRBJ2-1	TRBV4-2	ASSQAGAGGLNEQF
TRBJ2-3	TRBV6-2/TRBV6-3	ASIDRDRGDTDTQY
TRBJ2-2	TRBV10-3	AIRVGRENTGELF
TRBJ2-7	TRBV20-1	SADRPSGTVVEQY
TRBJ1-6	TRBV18	ASSPTGAPNSPLH
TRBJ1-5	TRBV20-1	SANRGDQPQH
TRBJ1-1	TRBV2	ASSGSRNMNTEAF
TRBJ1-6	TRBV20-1	SAPTRTMYNSPLH
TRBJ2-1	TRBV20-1	SQVGYPLPYNEQF
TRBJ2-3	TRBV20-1	SARRGGGADTQY
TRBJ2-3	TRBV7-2	ASSPHRDRGRDTQY
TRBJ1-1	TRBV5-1	ASSLGWGRMNTEAF
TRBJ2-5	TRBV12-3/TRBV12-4	ASSFAGRLRRETQY
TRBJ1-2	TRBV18	ASSPWTGGYGYT
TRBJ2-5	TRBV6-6	ASSYGIEGTTRGETQY
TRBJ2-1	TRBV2	ASSLNRDYNEQF
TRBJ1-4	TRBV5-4	ASSLDRGNEKLF
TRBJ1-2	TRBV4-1	ASSPREALYGYT
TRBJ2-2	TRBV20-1	SARRQGPGELF
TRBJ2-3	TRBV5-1	ASRGAGEAADTQY
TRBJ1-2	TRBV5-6	ASSHRLDYGYT
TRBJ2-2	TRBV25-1	ASSAPRGANTGELF
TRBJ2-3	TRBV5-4	ASSLGRTFTDTQY
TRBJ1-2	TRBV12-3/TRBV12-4	ASSLARTPGYT
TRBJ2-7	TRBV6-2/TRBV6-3	ASSSTGGEQY
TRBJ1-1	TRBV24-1	APGAWLGDTEAF
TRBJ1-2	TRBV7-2	ASSVDGYGYT
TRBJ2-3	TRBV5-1	ASSVQLADTQY
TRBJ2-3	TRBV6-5	ASSPARGQGTDTQY
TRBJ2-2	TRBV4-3	ASSQEMGGELF
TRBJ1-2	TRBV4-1	ASSQEERQSYT
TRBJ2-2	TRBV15	ATSREKNTGELF
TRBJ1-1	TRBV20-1	SASSNENTEAF
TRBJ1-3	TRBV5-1	ASSETGTGNTIY
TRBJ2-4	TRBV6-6	ASSLPEGASKNIQY
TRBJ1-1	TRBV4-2	ASSQGQGWSEAF
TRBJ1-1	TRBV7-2	ASSYIGTEAF
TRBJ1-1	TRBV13	ASSLRRGNTEAF
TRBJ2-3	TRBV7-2	ASESGPRGDTQY
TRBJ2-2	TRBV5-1	ASSLLTGGVTGELF
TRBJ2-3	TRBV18	ASSPKLAGEDTQY
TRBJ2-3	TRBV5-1	ASRPHAGTDTQY